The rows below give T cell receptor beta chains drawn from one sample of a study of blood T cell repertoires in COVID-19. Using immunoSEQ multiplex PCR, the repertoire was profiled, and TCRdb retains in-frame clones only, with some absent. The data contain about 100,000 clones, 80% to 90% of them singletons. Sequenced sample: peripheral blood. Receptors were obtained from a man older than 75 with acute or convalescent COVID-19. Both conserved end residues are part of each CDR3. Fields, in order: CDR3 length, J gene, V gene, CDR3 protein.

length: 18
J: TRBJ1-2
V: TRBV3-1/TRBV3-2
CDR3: CASSPLWGQGARVYGYTF

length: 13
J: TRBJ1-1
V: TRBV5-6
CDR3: CASSPGRRGGAFF

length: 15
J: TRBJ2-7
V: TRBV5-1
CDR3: CASSQTGASFNEQYF

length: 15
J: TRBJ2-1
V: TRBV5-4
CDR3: CASSLEGTQSNEQFF

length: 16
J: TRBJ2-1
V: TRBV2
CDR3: CASNGLAGSSYNEQFF

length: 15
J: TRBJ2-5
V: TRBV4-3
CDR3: CASSQNRGREETQYF

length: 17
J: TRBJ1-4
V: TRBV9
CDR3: CASSTEAPGFEGEKLFF

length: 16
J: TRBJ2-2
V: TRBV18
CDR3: CASSPNSQSSTGELFF

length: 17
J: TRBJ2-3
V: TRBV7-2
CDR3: CASSTPKSGHFTDTQYF

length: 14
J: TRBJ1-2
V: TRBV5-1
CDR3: CASSRTGTTRGYTF

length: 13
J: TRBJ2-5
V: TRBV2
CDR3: CASRSDTKETQYF

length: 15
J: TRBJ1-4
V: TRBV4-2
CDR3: CASSMGTGSNEKLFF

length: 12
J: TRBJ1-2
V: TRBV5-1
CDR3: CASSPGQYGYTF

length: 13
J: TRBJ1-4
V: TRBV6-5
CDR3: CASSHGQREKLFF

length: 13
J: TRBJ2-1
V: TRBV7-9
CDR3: CASSSSGGHEQFF

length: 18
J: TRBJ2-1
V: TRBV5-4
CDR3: CASSSRTSGRGAELEQFF

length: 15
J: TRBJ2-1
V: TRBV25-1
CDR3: CASRETSGSPSGQFF

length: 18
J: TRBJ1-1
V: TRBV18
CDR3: CASSPTRKTGSGNTEAFF

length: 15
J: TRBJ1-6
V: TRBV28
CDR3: CASSLLQGVGSPLHF

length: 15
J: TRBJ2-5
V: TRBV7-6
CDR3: CASSSGQGAQETQYF

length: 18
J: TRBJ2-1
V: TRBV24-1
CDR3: CATSDNPRTSYSYNEQFF

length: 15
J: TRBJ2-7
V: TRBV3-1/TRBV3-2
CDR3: CASSPAGDLAYEQYF

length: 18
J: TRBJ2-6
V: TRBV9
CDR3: CASSVYPDRVSGANVLTF

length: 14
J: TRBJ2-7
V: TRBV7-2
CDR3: CASSVTSGNNEQYF

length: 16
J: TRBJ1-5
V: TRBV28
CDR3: CASSRDRGVDNQPQHF

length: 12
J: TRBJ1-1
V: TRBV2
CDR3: CASSARQGKAFF

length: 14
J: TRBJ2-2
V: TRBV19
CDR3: CASSTGRATGELFF

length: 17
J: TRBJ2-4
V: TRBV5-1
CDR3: CASSAGLAGIAKNIQYF

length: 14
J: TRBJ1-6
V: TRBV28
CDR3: CASSYRGQNSPLHF

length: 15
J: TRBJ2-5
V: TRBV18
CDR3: CASSREQGAGETQYF

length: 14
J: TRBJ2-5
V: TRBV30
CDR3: CAWSLGTGQESQYF

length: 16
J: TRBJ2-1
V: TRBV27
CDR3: CASSSGLAGTNNEQFF

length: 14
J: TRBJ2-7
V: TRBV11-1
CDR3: CASSLAGGQVEQYF

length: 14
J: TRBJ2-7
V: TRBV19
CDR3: CASSMSSGIYEQYF

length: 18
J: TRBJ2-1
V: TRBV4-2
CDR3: CASSQLPGLAGERNEQFF

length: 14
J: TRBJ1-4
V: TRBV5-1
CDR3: CASTQTDTNEKLFF

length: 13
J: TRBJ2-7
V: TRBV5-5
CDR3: CASSFSGIYEQYF

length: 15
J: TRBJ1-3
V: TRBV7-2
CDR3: CASSLSGTGANTIYF

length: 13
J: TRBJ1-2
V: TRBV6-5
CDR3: CASSYSGAYGYTF

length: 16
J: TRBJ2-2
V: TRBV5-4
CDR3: CASSSQAGGSTGELFF

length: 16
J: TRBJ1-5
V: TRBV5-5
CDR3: CASSFRDRGGRGPQHF

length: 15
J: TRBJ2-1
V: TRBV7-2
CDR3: CASSLKIGMANRFVF

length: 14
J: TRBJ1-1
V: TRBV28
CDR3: CASSLPGQPAEAFF

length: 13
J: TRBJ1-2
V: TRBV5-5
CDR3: CASSLPGTDGYTF

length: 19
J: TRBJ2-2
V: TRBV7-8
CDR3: CASSSYPGLAGPSTGELFF

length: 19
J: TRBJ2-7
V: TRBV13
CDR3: CASSLGLALGLLSSYEQYF